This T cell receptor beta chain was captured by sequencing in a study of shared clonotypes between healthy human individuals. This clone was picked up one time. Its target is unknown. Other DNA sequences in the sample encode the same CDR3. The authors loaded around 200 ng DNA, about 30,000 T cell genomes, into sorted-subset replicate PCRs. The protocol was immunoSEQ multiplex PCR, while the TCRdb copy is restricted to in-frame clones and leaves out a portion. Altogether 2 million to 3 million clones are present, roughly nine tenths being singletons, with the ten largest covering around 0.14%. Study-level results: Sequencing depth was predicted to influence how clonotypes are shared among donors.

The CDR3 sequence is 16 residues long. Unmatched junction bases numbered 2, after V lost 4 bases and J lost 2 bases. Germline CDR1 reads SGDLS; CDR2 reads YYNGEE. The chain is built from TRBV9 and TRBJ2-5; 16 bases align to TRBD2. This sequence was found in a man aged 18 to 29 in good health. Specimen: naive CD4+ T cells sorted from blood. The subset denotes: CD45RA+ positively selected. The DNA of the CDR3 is TGTGCCAGCAGCTTGGGACTAGCGGGGGGGCAAGAGACCCAGTACTTC. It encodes CASSLGLAGGQETQYF.